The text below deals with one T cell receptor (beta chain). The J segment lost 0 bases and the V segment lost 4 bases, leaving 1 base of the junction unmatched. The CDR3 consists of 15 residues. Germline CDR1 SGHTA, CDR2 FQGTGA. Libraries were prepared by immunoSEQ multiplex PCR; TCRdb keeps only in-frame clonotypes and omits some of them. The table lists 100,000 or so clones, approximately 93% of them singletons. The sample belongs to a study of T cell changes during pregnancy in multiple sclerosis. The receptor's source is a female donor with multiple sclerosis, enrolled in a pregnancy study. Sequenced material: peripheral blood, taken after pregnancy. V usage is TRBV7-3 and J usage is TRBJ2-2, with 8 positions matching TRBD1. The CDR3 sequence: CASSWTGSNTGELFF. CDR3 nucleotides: TGTGCCAGCAGCTGGACAGGGTCGAACACCGGGGAGCTGTTTTTT.